This is a list of T cell receptor beta chains from one sample in a study of cytotoxic CD8 clonotypes in ibrutinib-treated CLL. This table comes from immunoSEQ multiplex PCR, and its TCRdb copy is limited to in-frame clones, with some not included. The table lists tens of thousands of clones, roughly 54% of them singletons. The sample in question was PBMCs, obtained at disease progression, from a patient treated with ibrutinib. The receptors shown here come from a human donor with chronic lymphocytic leukemia. Each CDR3 is given without its conserved first and last residue. The order of the fields is V gene, clone size, CDR3 protein. Rows give clone size only sometimes, using once, few, many, or a class for an expanded clone.

TRBV11-2 . ASSLVNSPLH
TRBV13 . ASSSAGGNTEAF
TRBV5-1 . ASSLQSGEKLF
TRBV7-2 few ASSPLISQGARDTQY
TRBV30 . AWSGAGNNEQF
TRBV7-9 many ASSQGGGRSSYEQY
TRBV28 . ASSSAGHTSEQY
TRBV28 . ASSSIPGNTEAF
TRBV30 few AWSVREKLF
TRBV30 . AWGLWGSGNTIY
TRBV29-1 few SGLAGGSGEQF
TRBV5-4 . ASSPGTFDGELF
TRBV4-1 once ASSRDFNTGELF
TRBV5-1 . ASSEPGPNEKLF
TRBV5-6 . ASSPPGLATTGELF
TRBV5-1 . ASSLDAGVSYEQY
TRBV11-3 . ASSKTRANTEAF
TRBV10-3 few AISDGRGEQF
TRBV28 . ASIRGLEQY
TRBV30 . AWRKQGGYYEQY
TRBV30 . ARSVRAPGTEAF
TRBV2 . ASSEAARGMNTEAF
TRBV6-5 . ASSYLGQYYEQY
TRBV2 few ASSEALGGNTEAF
TRBV6-1 . ASSDETAGSYEQY
TRBV20-1 . SAVTGGQQY
TRBV7-6 . ASSLARRDEQY
TRBV5-6 . ASSQRVTGGGDTQY
TRBV7-8 . ASSWDWERTDTQY
TRBV6-4 . ASRSQVGYGYT
TRBV27 . ASSKQGAAGELF
TRBV9 . ASSLDGGWGEKLF
TRBV5-1 few ASSWDGSYEQY
TRBV5-4 . ASSPAGGTNEKLF
TRBV6-5 . ASSYSSGGTYEQY
TRBV7-8 . ASSSTGLELYEQY
TRBV5-4 many ASSLETGIAQY
TRBV9 . ASSPSASGAYNEQF
TRBV6-1 . ASSEEGQGAFYEQY
TRBV18 once ASSQTTGGAETQY
TRBV14 few ASSHGYEQY
TRBV5-1 . ASSLTGTSNQPQH
TRBV30 . AFTGRPFDYGYT
TRBV9 . ASSSDSGGYNEQF
TRBV21-1 few ASSKVLRLAGAYEQY
TRBV9 few ASSVAQGSTNEKLF
TRBV19 few ASSMAGFSYEQY
TRBV6-5 few ASKQGWGLDYGYT
TRBV6-5 . ASSYSAGNTIY
TRBV30 few AWYRGGSSTDTQY
TRBV6-1 . ASRGQMNTGELF
TRBV7-7 few ASSFRAGAGGNEQF
TRBV7-2 . ASSPSLPVEF
TRBV5-1 few ASSLQVSYEQY
TRBV11-3 . ASSFAGTDSGNTIY
TRBV6-4 . ASSVIGVGDTSATDTQY
TRBV9 . ASSVFPYNEQF
TRBV6-1 few ASSLRTSVIGELF
TRBV30 many AWQVPGNTIY
TRBV7-9 few ASSLLGQDYGYT